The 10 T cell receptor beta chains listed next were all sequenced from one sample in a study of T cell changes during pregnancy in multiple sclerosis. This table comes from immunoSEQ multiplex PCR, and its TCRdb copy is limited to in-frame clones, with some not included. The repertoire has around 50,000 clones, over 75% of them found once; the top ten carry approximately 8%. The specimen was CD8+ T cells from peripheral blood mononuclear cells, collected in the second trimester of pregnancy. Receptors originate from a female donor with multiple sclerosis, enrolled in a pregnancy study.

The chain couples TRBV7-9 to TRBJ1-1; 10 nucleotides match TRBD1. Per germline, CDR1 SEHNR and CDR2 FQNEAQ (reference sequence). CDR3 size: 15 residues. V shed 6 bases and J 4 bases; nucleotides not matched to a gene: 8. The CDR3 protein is CASSSGTGAFTEAFF. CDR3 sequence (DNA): TGTGCCAGCAGTTCCGGGACAGGGGCGTTCACTGAAGCTTTCTTT.

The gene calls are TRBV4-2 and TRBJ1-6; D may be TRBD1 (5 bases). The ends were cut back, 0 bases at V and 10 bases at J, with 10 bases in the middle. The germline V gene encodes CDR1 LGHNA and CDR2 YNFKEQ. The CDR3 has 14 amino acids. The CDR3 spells CASSQDDSSSPLHF. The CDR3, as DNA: TGTGCCAGCAGCCAAGATGACAGCTCCTCACCCCTCCACTTT.

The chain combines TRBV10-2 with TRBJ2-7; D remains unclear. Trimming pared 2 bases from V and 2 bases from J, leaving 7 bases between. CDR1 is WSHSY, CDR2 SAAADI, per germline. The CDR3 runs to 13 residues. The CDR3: CASSEEAPYEQYF. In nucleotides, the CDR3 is TGCGCCAGCAGTGAGGAGGCTCCCTACGAGCAGTACTTC.

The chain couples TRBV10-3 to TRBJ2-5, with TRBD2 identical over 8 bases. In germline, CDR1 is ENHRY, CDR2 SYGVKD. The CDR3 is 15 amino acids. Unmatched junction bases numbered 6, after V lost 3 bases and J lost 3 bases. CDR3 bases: TGTGCCATCAGTGATGGCGGGGGGATCGAAGAGACCCAGTACTTC. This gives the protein CAISDGGGIEETQYF.

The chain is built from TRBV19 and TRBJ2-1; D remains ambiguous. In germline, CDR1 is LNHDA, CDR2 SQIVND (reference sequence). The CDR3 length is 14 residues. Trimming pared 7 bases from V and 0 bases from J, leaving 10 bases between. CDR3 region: CASTPTSSYNEQFF. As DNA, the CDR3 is TGTGCCAGTACCCCTACCTCCTCCTACAATGAGCAGTTCTTC.

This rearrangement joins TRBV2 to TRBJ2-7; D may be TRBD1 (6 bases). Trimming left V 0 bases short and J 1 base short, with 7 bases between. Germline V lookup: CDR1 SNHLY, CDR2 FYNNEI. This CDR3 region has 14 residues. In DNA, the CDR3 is TGTGCCAGCAGTGAAGCGGACAGATCCTACGAGCAGTACTTC. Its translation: CASSEADRSYEQYF.

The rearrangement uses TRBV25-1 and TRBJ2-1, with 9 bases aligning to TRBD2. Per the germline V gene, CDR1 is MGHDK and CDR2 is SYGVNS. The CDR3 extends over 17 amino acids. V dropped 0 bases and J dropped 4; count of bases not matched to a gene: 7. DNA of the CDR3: TGTGCCAGCAGTGAATATTTTAGCGGGGGCCCTTACAATGAGCAGTTCTTC. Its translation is CASSEYFSGGPYNEQFF. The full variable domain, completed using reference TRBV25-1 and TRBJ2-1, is EADIYQTPRYLVIGTGKKITLECSQTMGHDKMYWYQQDPGMELHLIHYSYGVNSTEKGDLSSESTVSRIRTEHFPLTLESARPSHTSQYLCASSEYFSGGPYNEQFFGPGTRLTVL.

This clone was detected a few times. The CDR3 sequence: CAIGDPWETQYF. DNA of the CDR3: TGTGCCATCGGAGACCCTTGGGAGACCCAGTACTTC. The chain has TRBV10-3 and TRBJ2-5; no firm D call. Per the germline V gene, CDR1 is ENHRY and CDR2 is SYGVKD. The CDR3 length is 12 residues. V lost 8 bases and J 5 bases, leaving 12 bases between the germline ends.

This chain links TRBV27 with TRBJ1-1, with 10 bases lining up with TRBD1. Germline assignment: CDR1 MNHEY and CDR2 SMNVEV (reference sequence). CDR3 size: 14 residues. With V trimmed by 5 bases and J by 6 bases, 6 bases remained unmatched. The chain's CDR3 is CASSLTGGAPEAFF. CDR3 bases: TGTGCCAGCAGTCTGACAGGGGGCGCCCCTGAAGCTTTCTTT.

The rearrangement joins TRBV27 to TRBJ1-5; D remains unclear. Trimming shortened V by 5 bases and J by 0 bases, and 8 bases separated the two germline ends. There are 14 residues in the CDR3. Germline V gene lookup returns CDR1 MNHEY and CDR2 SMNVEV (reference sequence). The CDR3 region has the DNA TGTGCCAGCAGTGTTCGACTTAGCAATCAGCCCCAGCATTTT. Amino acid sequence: CASSVRLSNQPQHF.